The 13 T cell receptor beta chains below all came from one sample that was sequenced in a study of radiation and T cells in renal cell carcinoma. TCRdb keeps only in-frame clones here, not all; method: immunoSEQ multiplex PCR. The table includes under 100,000 clones, 85% detected once. Time point described: blood 4 weeks post-SBRT, at nephrectomy. Treatment in this sample: 15 Gy SBRT to primary tumor, nephrectomy 4 weeks later. The sample here was blood, taken from a patient whose treatment included radiotherapy and nephrectomy. The receptors stem from a middle-aged man with renal cell carcinoma.

The CDR3 DNA follows: TGTGCCTGGAGTGTCAAGGGCGCAGATACGCAGTATTTT. This encodes CAWSVKGADTQYF. J is TRBJ2-3 and V is TRBV30; D unclear. The CDR3 has 13 residues. Germline assignment: CDR1 GTSNPN and CDR2 SVGIG (reference sequence). V lost 0 bases to trimming and J lost 4 bases, with 8 bases between them. Full variable domain (remainder filled in from reference TRBV30 and TRBJ2-3): SQTIHQWPATLVQPVGSPLSLECTVEGTSNPNLYWYRQAAGRGLQLLFYSVGIGQISSEVPQNLSASRPQDRQFILSSKKLLLSDSGFYLCAWSVKGADTQYFGPGTRLTVL.

The rearrangement links TRBV28 to TRBJ2-7, with D possibly TRBD1 on 5 matching bases. The CDR3 has 12 amino acids. CDR1 and CDR2 from the germline V gene are MDHEN and SYDVKM. V lost 7 bases and J 2 bases, leaving 9 bases between the germline ends. CDR3 bases: TGTGCCAGCAAGACAGATCCCTACGAGCAGTACTTC. Encoded protein: CASKTDPYEQYF.

Turning to this clone: This CDR3 is also generated by other DNA sequences in the sample. V and J are TRBV5-1 and TRBJ1-2, with 9 nucleotides matching TRBD1. Losses at the gene ends were 1 base for V and 4 bases for J; bases not matched to a gene: 2. CDR1 is SGHRS, CDR2 YFSETQ, per germline. The CDR3 totals 14 residues. CDR3 residues: CASSLTGGSYGYTF. In nucleotides, the CDR3 is TGCGCCAGCAGCTTGACAGGGGGCTCCTATGGCTACACCTTC. Drawing the rest from reference TRBV5-1 and TRBJ1-2, the complete variable domain is KAGVTQTPRYLIKTRGQQVTLSCSPISGHRSVSWYQQTPGQGLQFLFEYFSETQRNKGNFPGRFSGRQFSNSRSEMNVSTLELGDSALYLCASSLTGGSYGYTFGSGTRLTVV.

This clone was seen only a few times. This chain uses TRBV6-5 with TRBJ2-5, with D uncertain. The V and J ends lost 5 bases and 3 bases respectively, with 4 bases between them. Germline V gives CDR1 MNHEY, CDR2 SVGAGI. CDR3 length equals 11 residues. The CDR3 DNA sequence: TGTGCCAGCAGTCCCAAAGAGACCCAGTACTTC. It translates to CASSPKETQYF.

The gene calls are TRBV28 and TRBJ1-5, with a possible D match to TRBD1 (5 bases). Germline values: CDR1 MDHEN, CDR2 SYDVKM. The CDR3 consists of 15 residues. V dropped 3 bases and J dropped 1 base, with 10 bases sitting between them. CDR3 sequence reads: CASSFLSGSNQPQHF. In DNA form, the CDR3 reads TGTGCCAGCAGTTTTCTCTCAGGGAGCAATCAGCCCCAGCATTTT.

V and J are TRBV7-9 and TRBJ1-4, with D unresolved. Trimming cost V 1 base and J 5 bases, with 11 bases left between them. The germline gives CDR1 SEHNR, CDR2 FQNEAQ (reference sequence). The CDR3 spans 15 residues. This chain's CDR3 is CASSLGGLGNEKLFF. CDR3 sequence (DNA): TGTGCCAGCAGCTTAGGAGGGCTAGGGAATGAAAAACTGTTTTTT.

The chain employs TRBV2 and TRBJ1-4, with 9 bases aligning to TRBD1. V lost 5 bases to trimming and J lost 4 bases; unmatched junction nucleotides: 5. Germline V gene lookup returns CDR1 SNHLY and CDR2 FYNNEI. This CDR3 contains 15 residues. The CDR3 loop reads CASSWAGQGNEKLFF. The CDR3 DNA is TGTGCCAGCAGTTGGGCGGGACAGGGTAATGAAAAACTGTTTTTT. The variable domain in full, with the rest retrieved from reference TRBV2 and TRBJ1-4, is EPEVTQTPSHQVTQMGQEVILRCVPISNHLYFYWYRQILGQKVEFLVSFYNNEISEKSEIFDDQFSVERPDGSNFTLKIRSTKLEDSAMYFCASSWAGQGNEKLFFGSGTQLSVL.

The rearrangement links TRBV19 to TRBJ2-7; a possible D gene is TRBD2 (6 bases). Trimming cost V 3 bases and J 4 bases, with 16 bases left between them. Germline V lookup: CDR1 LNHDA, CDR2 SQIVND (reference sequence). The length of the CDR3 is 15 residues. The CDR3 region has the DNA TGTGCCAGTAGTATTGTCCTCGGGAGTGTGTACGAGCAGTACTTC. The encoded protein is CASSIVLGSVYEQYF.

The chain has TRBV5-1 and TRBJ2-5, with TRBD1 identical over 11 bases. The CDR3 spans 19 residues. CDR1 SGHRS and CDR2 YFSETQ come from the germline V gene. The trim removed 0 bases at V and 5 bases at J, leaving 15 bases unmatched. CDR3 in amino acids: CASSLARMGQGELLETQYF. In DNA form, the CDR3 reads TGCGCCAGCAGCTTGGCTCGTATGGGACAGGGGGAGTTGTTGGAGACCCAGTACTTC.

The rearrangement uses TRBV5-6 and TRBJ2-5; D gene uncertain. The CDR3 is made up of 11 amino acids. V was cut by 2 bases and J by 11 bases, with 10 bases left in between. Germline V gene sequence: CDR1 SGHDT, CDR2 YYEEEE. The CDR3, as DNA: TGTGCCAGCAGCTTCCGTAGAGAGCAGTACTTC. It encodes CASSFRREQYF.

This clone appeared a single time. The rearrangement joins TRBV5-1 to TRBJ2-3, with D perhaps matching TRBD2 (5 bases). In germline, CDR1 is SGHRS, CDR2 YFSETQ. The CDR3 sequence is 16 residues long. Between the trimmed V and J ends, which lost 0 bases and 1 base, there was a span of 12 bases. This CDR3 reads CASSLEVLEGTDTQYF. The DNA for the CDR3 is TGCGCCAGCAGCTTGGAGGTTTTGGAGGGCACAGATACGCAGTATTTT.

The chain is built from TRBV7-6 and TRBJ2-6; 7 bases line up with TRBD1. The CDR3 has 16 residues. CDR1 is SGHVS, CDR2 FNYEAQ, per germline. The V gene end was trimmed by 7 bases and the J gene end by 3 bases; junction bases not matched to a gene: 9. The DNA for the CDR3 is TGTGCCAGCAATACTTACAGGGGAAGTGGGGCCAACGTCCTGACTTTC. Its protein is CASNTYRGSGANVLTF.

In nucleotides, the CDR3 is TGTGCCAGTAGTATCAGTGGAGAAAACTATGGCTACACCTTC. Translating gives CASSISGENYGYTF. This sequence joins TRBV19 and TRBJ1-2; no clear D. Per germline, CDR1 LNHDA and CDR2 SQIVND (reference sequence). The CDR3 sequence is 14 residues long. Trimming stripped 3 bases from V and 2 bases from J, with 10 bases between.